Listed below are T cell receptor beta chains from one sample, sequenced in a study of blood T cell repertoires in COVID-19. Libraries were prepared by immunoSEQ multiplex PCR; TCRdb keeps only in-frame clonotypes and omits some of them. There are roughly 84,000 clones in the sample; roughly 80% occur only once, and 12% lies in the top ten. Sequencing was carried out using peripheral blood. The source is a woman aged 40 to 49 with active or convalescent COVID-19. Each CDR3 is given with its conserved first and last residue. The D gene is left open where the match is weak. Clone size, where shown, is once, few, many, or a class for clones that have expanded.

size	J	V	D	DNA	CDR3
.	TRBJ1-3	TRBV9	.	TGTGCCAGCAGCGTAGGATCGAGTGCTGGAAACACCATATATTTT	CASSVGSSAGNTIYF
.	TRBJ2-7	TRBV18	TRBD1	TGTGCTCCCAGCCCGAACCCGGACAGGGATTTCTACGAGCAGTACTTC	CAPSPNPDRDFYEQYF
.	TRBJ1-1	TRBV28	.	TGTGCCAGCAGTTTAAGCTGGAACACTGAAGCTTTCTTT	CASSLSWNTEAFF
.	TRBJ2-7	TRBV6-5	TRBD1	TGTGCCAGCAGTTACTCGACAGGGGGTTTGGACGAGCAGTACTTC	CASSYSTGGLDEQYF
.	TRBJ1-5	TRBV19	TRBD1	TGTGCCAGTAGTCCCCGCGAAGGGGGCCGCAATCAGCCCCAGCATTTT	CASSPREGGRNQPQHF
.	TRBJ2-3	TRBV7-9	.	TGTGCCAGCAGCATGGGACTCAGGGAAGATACGCAGTATTTT	CASSMGLREDTQYF
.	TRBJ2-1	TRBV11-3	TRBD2	TGTGCCAGCAGCTTAGAAGCGGGGCTATACAATGAGCAGTTCTTC	CASSLEAGLYNEQFF
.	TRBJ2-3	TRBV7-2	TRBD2	TGTGCCAGCAGCTTAGCCGGGGGGGCCCCGGCAGATACGCAGTATTTT	CASSLAGGAPADTQYF
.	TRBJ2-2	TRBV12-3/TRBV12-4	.	TGTGCCAGCACCCTCCAGTGGACCGGGGAGCTGTTTTTT	CASTLQWTGELFF
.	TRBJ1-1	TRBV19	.	TGTGCCAGTAGTATGGGAGTTCTGAGCACTGAAGCTTTCTTT	CASSMGVLSTEAFF
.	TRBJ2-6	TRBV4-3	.	TGCGCCAGCAGCCAAGGTGACTACTCTGGGGCCAACGTCCTGACTTTC	CASSQGDYSGANVLTF
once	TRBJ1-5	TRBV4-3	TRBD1	TGCGCCAGCAGCCAAGAGGTTACAGGGGAGGCTGGGCAGCCCCAGCATTTT	CASSQEVTGEAGQPQHF
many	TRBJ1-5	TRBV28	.	TGTGCCAGCAGTTCGGGACATCATAATCAGCCCCAGCATTTT	CASSSGHHNQPQHF
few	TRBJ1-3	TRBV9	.	TGTGCCAGCAGCGTAGTGGGACTCTCTGGAAACACCATATATTTT	CASSVVGLSGNTIYF
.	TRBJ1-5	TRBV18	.	TGTGCCAGTAACTCGGGGGGCCGCGGTCAGCCCCAGCATTTT	CASNSGGRGQPQHF
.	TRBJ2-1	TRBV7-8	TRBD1	TGTGCCAGCAGCCTGGGACAGGGGACCTACAATGAGCAGTTCTTC	CASSLGQGTYNEQFF
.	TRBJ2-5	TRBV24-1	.	TGTGCCACCAGTAAACAGGGGAGGGAGACCCAGTACTTC	CATSKQGRETQYF
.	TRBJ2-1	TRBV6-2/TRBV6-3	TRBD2	TGTGCCAGCAGCTGGACTAGTAGGGTTTACAATGAGCAGTTCTTC	CASSWTSRVYNEQFF
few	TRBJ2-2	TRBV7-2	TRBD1	TGTGCCACCTCGGGACAGGGAAAGAACACCGGGGAGCTGTTTTTT	CATSGQGKNTGELFF
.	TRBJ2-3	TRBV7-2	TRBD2	TGTGCCAGCAGCTTAGTACTAGCGGGGGGCACAGATACGCAGTATTTT	CASSLVLAGGTDTQYF
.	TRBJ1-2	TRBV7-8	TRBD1	TGTGCCAGCAGCCGGGACAGGTCCTATGGCTACACCTTC	CASSRDRSYGYTF
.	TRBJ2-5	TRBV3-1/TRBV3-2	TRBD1	TGTGCCAGCAGCAGTCCCGGGACAGGGGCCCAGTACTTC	CASSSPGTGAQYF
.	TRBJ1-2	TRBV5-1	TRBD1	TGCGCCAGCAGCGAAACGACAGGGAATGATCCCTATGGCTACACCTTC	CASSETTGNDPYGYTF
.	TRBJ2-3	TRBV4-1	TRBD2	TGCGCCAGCAGCCAAGTTGGACTAGCGGGGCCAGGGGGCGATACGCAGTATTTT	CASSQVGLAGPGGDTQYF
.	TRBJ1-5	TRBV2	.	TGTGCCAGCAGTCAGACGGGGGGCAATCAGCCCCAGCATTTT	CASSQTGGNQPQHF
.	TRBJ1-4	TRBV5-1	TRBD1	TGCGCCAGCAGTTCGGGACAGCCTAATGAAAAACTGTTTTTT	CASSSGQPNEKLFF
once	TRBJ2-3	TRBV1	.	TGCACCAGCAGCCACCGGGACACCTCAAGACTGGCTAGTACAGATACGCAGTATTTT	CTSSHRDTSRLASTDTQYF